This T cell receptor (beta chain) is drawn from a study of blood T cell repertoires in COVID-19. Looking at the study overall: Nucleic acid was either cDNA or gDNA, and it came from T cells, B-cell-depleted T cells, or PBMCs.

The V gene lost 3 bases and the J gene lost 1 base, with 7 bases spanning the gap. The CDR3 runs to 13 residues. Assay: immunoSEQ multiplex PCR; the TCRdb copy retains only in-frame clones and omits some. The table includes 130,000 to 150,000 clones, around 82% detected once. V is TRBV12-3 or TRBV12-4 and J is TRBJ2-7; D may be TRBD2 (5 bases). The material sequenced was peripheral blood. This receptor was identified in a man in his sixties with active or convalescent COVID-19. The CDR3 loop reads CASSLDWSYEQYF. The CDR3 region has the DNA TGTGCCAGCAGTTTGGACTGGTCCTACGAGCAGTACTTC.